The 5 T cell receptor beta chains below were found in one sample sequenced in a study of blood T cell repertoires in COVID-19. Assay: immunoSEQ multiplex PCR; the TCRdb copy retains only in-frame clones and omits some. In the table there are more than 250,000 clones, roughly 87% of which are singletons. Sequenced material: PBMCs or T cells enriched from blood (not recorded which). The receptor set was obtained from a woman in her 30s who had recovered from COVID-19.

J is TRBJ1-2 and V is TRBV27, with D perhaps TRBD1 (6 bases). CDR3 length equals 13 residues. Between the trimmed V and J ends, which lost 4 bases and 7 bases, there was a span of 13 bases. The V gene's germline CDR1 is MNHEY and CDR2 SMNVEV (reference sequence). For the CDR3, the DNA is TGTGCCAGCAGTTCCACAGGGAGGGCTGGCTACACCTTC. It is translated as CASSSTGRAGYTF.

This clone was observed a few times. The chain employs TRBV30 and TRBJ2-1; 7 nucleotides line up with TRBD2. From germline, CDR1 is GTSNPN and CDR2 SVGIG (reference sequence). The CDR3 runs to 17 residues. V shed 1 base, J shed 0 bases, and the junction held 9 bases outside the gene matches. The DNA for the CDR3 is TGTGCCTGGAGTGAGGAGCGGGGCCAACTCTCCTACAATGAGCAGTTCTTC. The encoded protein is CAWSEERGQLSYNEQFF. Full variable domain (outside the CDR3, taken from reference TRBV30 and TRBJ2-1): SQTIHQWPATLVQPVGSPLSLECTVEGTSNPNLYWYRQAAGRGLQLLFYSVGIGQISSEVPQNLSASRPQDRQFILSSKKLLLSDSGFYLCAWSEERGQLSYNEQFFGPGTRLTVL.

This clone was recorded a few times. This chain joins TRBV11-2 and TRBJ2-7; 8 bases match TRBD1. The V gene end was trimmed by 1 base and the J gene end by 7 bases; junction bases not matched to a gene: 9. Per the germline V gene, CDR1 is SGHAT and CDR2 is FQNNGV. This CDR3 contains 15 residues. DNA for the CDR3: TGTGCCAGCAGCTTAGTACAGGGGGTTGCCTCGGAGCAGTACTTC. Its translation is CASSLVQGVASEQYF.

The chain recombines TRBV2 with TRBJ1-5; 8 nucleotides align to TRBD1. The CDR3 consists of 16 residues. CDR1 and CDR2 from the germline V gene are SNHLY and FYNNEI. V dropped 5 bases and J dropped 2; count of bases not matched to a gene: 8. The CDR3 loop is CASSYDRGMGNQPQHF. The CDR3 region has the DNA TGTGCCAGCAGTTACGACAGGGGCATGGGCAATCAGCCCCAGCATTTT.

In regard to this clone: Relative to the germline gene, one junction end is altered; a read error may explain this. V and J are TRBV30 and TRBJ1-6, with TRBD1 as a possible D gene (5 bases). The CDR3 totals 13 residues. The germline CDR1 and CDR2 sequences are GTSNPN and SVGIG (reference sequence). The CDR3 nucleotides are TGTGCCTGGAGGGGGGACTATACTTCACCCCTCCACTTT. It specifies CAWRGDYTSPLHF.